The source of this TCR beta chain is a study of blood T cell repertoires in COVID-19 (dated by TCRdb to the early 2020s). Looking at the study overall: Samples from collaborators originated in the United States, Italy and Spain and spanned both the acute and convalescent phases of COVID-19. The material from the prospective study consisted of cDNA or gDNA derived from T cells, B-cell-depleted T cells, or PBMCs. Deeply sampled blood TCRbeta repertoires from subjects exposed to, actively infected with, or recovered from COVID-19 were included in the dataset. A freely available public database, intended as a resource for researchers studying the immune response to SARS-CoV-2, is where the repertoires were released. Samples were obtained from the ongoing ImmuneRACE study (first 160 participants) and from over a thousand subjects provided by 6 global collaborators. A de-identified subject ID, COVID-19 status, age in years and sex were almost always included in the sample metadata. Where available, HLA class I and class II types were obtained from metadata supplied by the sample provider rather than from assay-based typing.

Note on this clone: Its antigen is not yet known. Within one base of it there is no much larger clone, and no base qualities were kept.

The CDR3 contains 14 residues, cysteine and phenylalanine counted. Only CDR3 DNA is held: 42 bases, read in frame from base 1. The germline V gene (reference sequence) specifies LNHDA as CDR1 and SQIVND as CDR2. A distance of 10 bases separates the germline ends of V and J, which lose 4 bases and 1 base respectively. Broad study findings and their caveats: The amount of clinical and demographic metadata varied by source and participant and was provided uncurated.

TCRbeta CDR3 regions were amplified from genomic DNA by means of the immunoSEQ Assay, a bias-controlled multiplex PCR. The authors processed their data as follows. Nucleated cell counts per sample were estimated from amplification of reference gene primers within the assay. To quantify the absolute abundance of each unique TCRbeta CDR3 rearrangement, sequence reads were collapsed and filtered. For each sample, productive Simpson clonality was calculated as the square root of Simpson's diversity index across productive rearrangements. The source is immuneACCESS, and TCRdb retained only in-frame sequences with V and J called. Part of the clones is not carried over; for the studies checked, unresolved V genes explain less than half of this, and the remainder is unexplained. V and J calls and clone size follow that table, whereas D and trimming were derived from the DNA. The sample table shows 300,000 to 450,000 clones, and 85% to 90% are seen once. The top ten clonotypes cover about 2.9% of the sample.

Whole blood was collected in K2EDTA tubes by collaborating institutions according to the institutions' own protocols. Collaborator samples were shipped for TCRbeta analysis as frozen whole blood, isolated PBMCs, or DNA extracted from either sample type. The sample was peripheral blood. The chain uses TRBV19 and TRBJ1-1, and possibly TRBD1, on 5 matching bases. The TCR sequence derives from a human donor in a cohort sampled during active COVID-19. The CDR3 protein sequence reads: CASSRVQGNTEAFF. DNA sequence: TGTGCCAGTAGTAGGGTTCAGGGGAACACTGAAGCTTTCTTT.